This T cell receptor (beta chain) was sequenced in a study of OX40 agonist ivuxolimab in advanced cancers. Looking at the study overall: Treatment received earlier with anti-PD-1, anti-PD-L1 or anti-CTLA-4 agents was allowed, and less than 45% had some.

Only in-frame clones appear in the TCRdb table, and some are missing; sequencing was by immunoSEQ multiplex PCR. The data contain around 18,000 clones, 55% to 75% of them singletons. Germline V gives CDR1 SGHDT, CDR2 YYEEEE. There are 15 residues in the CDR3. V lost 6 bases, J lost 3 bases, and 18 bases lay in between. Study conclusions and caveats: Clonal expansion among partial responders at 0.1-3.0 mg/kg ranked near the lowest.

This clone occurred once. No antigen is known for it. The receptor's source is an adult with an advanced solid tumor such as melanoma, head and neck, liver or kidney cancer. The sequenced sample was CD4+ or CD8+ T cells sorted from blood, obtained in a trial of the OX40 agonist ivuxolimab. The rearrangement uses TRBV5-6 and TRBJ1-2; D gene ambiguous. CDR3: CASKAPLIAHYGYTF. CDR3 nucleotides: TGTGCCAGCAAGGCTCCCCTCATAGCGCACTATGGCTACACCTTC.